These 32 T cell receptor beta chains share one sample of origin, sequenced in a study of blood T cell repertoires in COVID-19. Assay used: immunoSEQ multiplex PCR; TCRdb lists only in-frame clones, some missing. The sample gives some 40,000 clones, about 88% of which show up once; around a fifth is in the top ten. The sequenced material came from peripheral blood. Every receptor here comes from an older man with acute or convalescent COVID-19.

This clone was observed a single time. The gene calls are TRBV4-2 and TRBJ1-4; 9 bases are a match to TRBD1. CDR3 size: 16 residues. V gave up 2 bases and J gave up 4 bases; unmatched junction bases: 5. In germline, CDR1 is LGHNA, CDR2 YNFKEQ. The CDR3 loop is CASSQQPGQGNEKLFF. Written as DNA, the CDR3 is TGTGCCAGCAGCCAACAACCGGGACAGGGTAATGAAAAACTGTTTTTT.

V gene TRBV7-2 combines with J gene TRBJ2-7; maybe TRBD2 (6 bases). There are 13 residues in the CDR3. Germline assignment: CDR1 SGHTA and CDR2 FQGNSA. V lost 6 bases to trimming and J lost 6 bases, with 15 bases between them. The CDR3 DNA sequence: TGTGCCAGCAGAGAAACTAGCCCCTCCGAGCAGTACTTC. Protein product: CASRETSPSEQYF.

V usage is TRBV4-3 and J usage is TRBJ2-2; 10 bases fit TRBD2. J was trimmed by 2 bases and V by 2 bases; bases with no gene match: 5. Germline V gene lookup returns CDR1 LGHNA and CDR2 YSLEER. There are 17 residues in the CDR3. CDR3 residues: CASSQRPSGSNTGELFF. The DNA for the CDR3 is TGCGCCAGCAGCCAAAGGCCTAGCGGGAGCAACACCGGGGAGCTGTTTTTT.

The J gene is TRBJ2-3, the V gene TRBV10-3; 11 bases agree with TRBD2. CDR1 and CDR2 (germline): ENHRY, SYGVKD. V shed 2 bases, J shed 0 bases, and the junction held 7 bases outside the gene matches. The CDR3 loop spans 18 amino acids. The chain's CDR3 is CAISEGLAGGTSTDTQYF. The CDR3 coding sequence is TGTGCCATCAGTGAGGGCTTAGCGGGAGGGACTAGCACAGATACGCAGTATTTT.

The gene calls are TRBV19 and TRBJ2-5; D call uncertain. The ends were cut back, 3 bases at V and 4 bases at J, with 6 bases in the middle. The CDR3 has 12 residues. CDR1 and CDR2 from the germline V gene are LNHDA and SQIVND (reference sequence). CDR3 loop: CASSMERETQYF. The CDR3, as DNA: TGTGCCAGTAGTATGGAGCGAGAGACCCAGTACTTC.

The V call is TRBV4-1, the J call TRBJ2-1; unclear D gene. The CDR3 length is 17 residues. Germline-derived CDR1 and CDR2 are MGHRA and YSYEKL. V was trimmed by 6 bases and J by 0 bases, leaving 18 bases between them. The CDR3 sequence is CASSLGVVRSSYNEQFF. CDR3 in DNA: TGCGCCAGCAGTCTAGGCGTCGTGAGAAGCTCCTACAATGAGCAGTTCTTC.

The rearrangement links TRBV5-1 to TRBJ2-3, with 12 positions matching TRBD2. Germline values: CDR1 SGHRS, CDR2 YFSETQ. The length of the CDR3 is 15 residues. V trimming: 4 bases; J trimming: 8 bases; junction bases outside the gene matches: 8. The CDR3 DNA follows: TGCGCCAGCAGCCTAGCGGGAGGGACTCGCGGTACGCAGTATTTT. Amino acid sequence: CASSLAGGTRGTQYF. The whole variable domain, filled in from reference TRBV5-1 and TRBJ2-3, reads KAGVTQTPRYLIKTRGQQVTLSCSPISGHRSVSWYQQTPGQGLQFLFEYFSETQRNKGNFPGRFSGRQFSNSRSEMNVSTLELGDSALYLCASSLAGGTRGTQYFGPGTRLTVL.

The rearrangement joins TRBV7-2 to TRBJ2-7; weak D call: TRBD2 (6 bases). The ends were cut back, 6 bases at V and 2 bases at J, with 11 bases in the middle. Per the germline V gene, CDR1 is SGHTA and CDR2 is FQGNSA. This CDR3 has 13 residues. Here the CDR3 DNA reads TGTGCCAGCAGTTGGACGGGGGCCTACGAGCAGTACTTC. Residues: CASSWTGAYEQYF.

J is TRBJ2-7 and V is TRBV7-2; 7 bases agree with TRBD2. The CDR3 loop spans 14 amino acids. From germline, CDR1 is SGHTA and CDR2 FQGNSA. V lost 5 bases to trimming and J lost 1 base; unmatched junction nucleotides: 5. The CDR3 sequence is CASSTTSASYEQYF. The CDR3 region has the DNA TGTGCCAGCAGCACTACTAGCGCGTCCTACGAGCAGTACTTC.

The genes are TRBV7-2 and TRBJ1-1; a possible D gene is TRBD1 (5 bases). Trimming removed 1 base at V and 4 bases at J, with 10 bases between. The CDR3 sequence is 14 residues long. The germline gives CDR1 SGHTA, CDR2 FQGNSA. In DNA form, the CDR3 reads TGTGCCAGCAGCTTAGGACAGCCGGGCACTGAAGCTTTCTTT. Encoded protein: CASSLGQPGTEAFF.

V usage is TRBV28 and J usage is TRBJ2-7; perhaps TRBD2 as D (5 bases). The CDR3 runs 13 residues. The ends were cut back, 8 bases at V and 3 bases at J, with 14 bases in the middle. Germline V gene sequence: CDR1 MDHEN, CDR2 SYDVKM. The CDR3 DNA reads as TGTGCCAGCTTGGACTCTTGGAACTACGAGCAGTACTTC. It specifies CASLDSWNYEQYF.

This rearrangement joins TRBV13 to TRBJ2-7, with a possible D match to TRBD2 (5 bases). Trimming took off 6 bases at V and 0 bases at J, with 12 bases between the two ends. The CDR3 has 14 residues. The germline V gene has CDR1 PRHDT and CDR2 FYEKMQ (reference sequence). The CDR3 DNA follows: TGTGCCAGCAGACTTGGAGGTAACTCCTACGAGCAGTACTTC. Translation: CASRLGGNSYEQYF.

CDR3 sequence reads: CASSRDGGIGNQPQHF. The CDR3 nucleotides are TGCGCCAGCAGCCGGGACGGGGGGATAGGCAATCAGCCCCAGCATTTT. The chain couples TRBV5-1 to TRBJ1-5, with a weak D call TRBD1 (5 bases). The V gene lost 4 bases and the J gene lost 2 bases, with 16 bases spanning the gap. Per germline, CDR1 SGHRS and CDR2 YFSETQ. The CDR3 loop spans 16 amino acids.

The chain's CDR3 is CASSLRTGQVYGYTF. The CDR3 DNA is TGTGCCAGCAGTCTTAGAACGGGACAGGTGTACGGCTACACCTTC. The chain couples TRBV5-4 to TRBJ1-2; the match to TRBD1 covers 8 bases. The V gene end was trimmed by 5 bases and the J gene end by 8 bases; junction bases not matched to a gene: 14. In germline, CDR1 is SGHNT, CDR2 YYREEE (reference sequence). The CDR3 length is 15 residues.

On this clone itself: Different DNA sequences within this sample yield the same CDR3. The chain joins TRBV12-3 or TRBV12-4 to TRBJ2-5; D may be TRBD2 (5 bases). V lost 3 bases to trimming and J lost 1 base, with 6 bases between them. The CDR3 has 13 amino acids. The CDR3, as DNA: TGTGCCAGCAGTTTCGGACTCCAAGAGACCCAGTACTTC. Its translation: CASSFGLQETQYF.

The chain employs TRBV5-1 and TRBJ1-1; D call uncertain. The germline CDR1 and CDR2 sequences are SGHRS and YFSETQ. The CDR3 is made up of 13 amino acids. The V and J ends lost 7 bases and 2 bases respectively, with 12 bases between them. The CDR3 region is CASQPSGNTEAFF. For the CDR3, the DNA is TGCGCCAGCCAACCTTCAGGCAACACTGAAGCTTTCTTT. Together with reference TRBV5-1 and TRBJ1-1, the CDR3 gives the full variable domain: KAGVTQTPRYLIKTRGQQVTLSCSPISGHRSVSWYQQTPGQGLQFLFEYFSETQRNKGNFPGRFSGRQFSNSRSEMNVSTLELGDSALYLCASQPSGNTEAFFGQGTRLTVV.

The chain couples TRBV7-2 to TRBJ2-3; TRBD1 aligns across 8 bases. The germline CDR1 and CDR2 sequences are SGHTA and FQGNSA. V shed 7 bases, J shed 5 bases, and the junction held 5 bases outside the gene matches. The CDR3 runs 13 residues. CDR3 nucleotide sequence: TGTGCCAGCAACTCAGGGGGCGGAGATACGCAGTATTTT. This encodes CASNSGGGDTQYF.

The chain carries TRBV5-1 and TRBJ2-5, with D possibly TRBD2 on 5 matching bases. From germline, CDR1 is SGHRS and CDR2 YFSETQ. The CDR3 spans 14 residues. Trimming cost V 0 bases and J 1 base, with 7 bases left between them. CDR3 protein: CASSLGSGQETQYF. The CDR3 region has the DNA TGCGCCAGCAGCTTGGGGAGCGGCCAAGAGACCCAGTACTTC.

This rearrangement joins TRBV6-5 to TRBJ1-2, with D unresolved. Germline-derived CDR1 and CDR2 are MNHEY and SVGAGI. The CDR3 consists of 14 residues. The V end lost 0 bases, the J end lost 4 bases, and 9 bases lay between the germline ends. CDR3 loop: CASSYSEDFYGYTF. In DNA form, the CDR3 reads TGTGCCAGCAGTTACTCGGAGGATTTCTATGGCTACACCTTC.

The chain carries TRBV2 and TRBJ2-3; TRBD1 might be the D (6 bases). Trimming removed 7 bases from V and 3 bases from J, with 11 bases in between. The CDR3 extends over 13 amino acids. From germline, CDR1 is SNHLY and CDR2 FYNNEI. CDR3 amino acids: CASNDRLTDTQYF. The CDR3 coding sequence is TGTGCCAGCAACGACAGGCTTACAGATACGCAGTATTTT.

This chain joins TRBV5-1 and TRBJ1-1, with D perhaps matching TRBD1 (5 bases). Per the germline V gene, CDR1 is SGHRS and CDR2 is YFSETQ. This CDR3 is 17 amino acids long. With 1 base removed from V and 8 bases from J, the gap between germline ends came to 24 bases. The CDR3 region is CASSLSAGSSSPPEAFF. The CDR3 DNA reads as TGCGCCAGCAGCTTGTCGGCAGGGTCATCATCTCCTCCGGAAGCTTTCTTT.

The chain couples TRBV9 to TRBJ1-3, with unresolved D. The CDR3 covers 12 residues. Trimming shortened V by 4 bases and J by 4 bases, and 6 bases separated the two germline ends. Germline V CDR1 and CDR2: SGDLS, YYNGEE. The CDR3 is CASSPRGNTIYF. The CDR3 coding sequence is TGTGCCAGCAGCCCCCGGGGAAACACCATATATTTT.

The chain joins TRBV28 to TRBJ1-5; D is undetermined. Trimming left V 2 bases short and J 3 bases short, with 5 bases between. CDR3 length: 13 residues. CDR1 is MDHEN and CDR2 is SYDVKM in the germline V gene. Written as DNA, the CDR3 is TGTGCCAGCAGTTTAGGCAACAATCAGCCCCAGCATTTT. Translated: CASSLGNNQPQHF.

The chain joins TRBV3-1 (or the pseudogene TRBV3-2) to TRBJ2-3; 11 bases map to TRBD2. The CDR3 is 15 residues long. Losses at the gene ends were 4 bases for V and 3 bases for J; bases not matched to a gene: 3. Germline V gives CDR1 LGHDT, CDR2 YNNKEL (reference sequence). In DNA, the CDR3 is TGTGCCAGCAGCCGACTAGCGGGACGAACAGATACGCAGTATTTT. Translation: CASSRLAGRTDTQYF.

The CDR3 spells CASSPHPGGVGELFF. The CDR3 DNA is TGTGCCAGCAGTCCACACCCCGGGGGGGTCGGGGAGCTGTTTTTT. V and J are TRBV28 and TRBJ2-2; 8 nucleotides match TRBD2. The CDR3 contains 15 residues. V dropped 5 bases and J dropped 7; count of bases not matched to a gene: 9. Germline assignment: CDR1 MDHEN and CDR2 SYDVKM.

The gene calls are TRBV11-2 and TRBJ2-1; tentatively, D is TRBD2 (6 bases). CDR3 size: 16 residues. Trimming took off 2 bases at V and 7 bases at J, with 18 bases between the two ends. From germline, CDR1 is SGHAT and CDR2 FQNNGV. The CDR3 DNA sequence: TGTGCCAGCAGCTTAACGCGGGGAGGTAGGTGGAATGAGCAGTTCTTC. Protein: CASSLTRGGRWNEQFF. The full variable domain, with the rest looked up from reference TRBV11-2 and TRBJ2-1, is EAGVAQSPRYKIIEKRQSVAFWCNPISGHATLYWYQQILGQGPKLLIQFQNNGVVDDSQLPKDRFSAERLKGVDSTLKIQPAKLEDSAVYLCASSLTRGGRWNEQFFGPGTRLTVL.

This CDR3 is CASSRSGTGSRSRGYTF. DNA for the CDR3: TGTGCCAGCAGTCGCTCCGGGACAGGGTCGCGTTCGCGGGGCTACACCTTC. The rearrangement links TRBV19 to TRBJ1-2, with TRBD1 matching 9 bases. The ends lost 9 bases at V and 8 bases at J; junction bases unmatched: 22. This CDR3 contains 17 residues. Germline CDR1 is LNHDA and CDR2 is SQIVND (reference sequence).

This chain connects TRBV28 to TRBJ2-7; 7 positions agree with TRBD1. Germline V lookup: CDR1 MDHEN, CDR2 SYDVKM. With V trimmed by 1 base and J by 2 bases, 2 bases remained unmatched. The CDR3 runs 14 residues. CDR3 nucleotide sequence: TGTGCCAGCAGTTTATCCGGACAGGCCTACGAGCAGTACTTC. Protein sequence: CASSLSGQAYEQYF. Looking up the rest from reference TRBV28 and TRBJ2-7 gives the full variable domain: DVKVTQSSRYLVKRTGEKVFLECVQDMDHENMFWYRQDPGLGLRLIYFSYDVKMKEKGDIPEGYSVSREKKERFSLILESASTNQTSMYLCASSLSGQAYEQYFGPGTRLTVT.

V and J are TRBV18 and TRBJ2-2, with D possibly matching TRBD2 (6 bases). Trimming took off 3 bases at V and 6 bases at J, with 14 bases between the two ends. Germline values: CDR1 KGHSH, CDR2 LQKENI. The CDR3 totals 15 residues. The CDR3 DNA sequence: TGTGCCAGCTCACCTCGGGGGTCTGGCGCCGGGGAGCTGTTTTTT. This encodes CASSPRGSGAGELFF.

V and J are TRBV6-1 and TRBJ1-5, with a weak D call TRBD1 (5 bases). CDR1 is MNHNS, CDR2 SASEGT, per germline. This CDR3 spans 15 amino acids. Trimming cost V 1 base and J 2 bases, with 9 bases left between them. CDR3 nucleotide sequence: TGTGCCAGCAGTGAAGGGGGCAGGGGCAATCAGCCCCAGCATTTT. As protein: CASSEGGRGNQPQHF.

This clone is a singleton in its sample. The V and J genes are TRBV5-8 and TRBJ2-7; 9 nucleotides agree with TRBD1. J lost 2 bases, V lost 4 bases, and 4 bases had no gene match. CDR3 length: 14 residues. The germline gives CDR1 SGHTS, CDR2 YDEGEE. The CDR3 sequence is CASSLTGGAYEQYF. As DNA, the CDR3 is TGTGCCAGCAGCCTTACAGGGGGCGCCTACGAGCAGTACTTC.

This clone was observed once. The rearrangement uses TRBV5-1 and TRBJ2-1, with TRBD2 identical over 14 bases. The CDR3 length is 17 residues. The trim removed 1 base at V and 4 bases at J, leaving 4 bases unmatched. Germline V gene data show CDR1 as SGHRS and CDR2 as YFSETQ. In DNA form, the CDR3 reads TGCGCCAGCAGCTTGCGCGGGACTAGCGGGGGTTACAATGAGCAGTTCTTC. As protein: CASSLRGTSGGYNEQFF.